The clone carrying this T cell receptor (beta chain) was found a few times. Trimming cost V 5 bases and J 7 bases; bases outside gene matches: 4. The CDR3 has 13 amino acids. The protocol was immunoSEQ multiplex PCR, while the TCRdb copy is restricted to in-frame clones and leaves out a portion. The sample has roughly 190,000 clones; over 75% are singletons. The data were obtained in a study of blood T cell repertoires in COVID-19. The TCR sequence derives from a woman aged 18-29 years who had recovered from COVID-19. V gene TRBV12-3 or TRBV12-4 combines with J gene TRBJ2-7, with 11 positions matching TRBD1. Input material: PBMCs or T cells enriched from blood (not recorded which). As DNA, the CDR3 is TGTGCCAGCAGTCTGGACAGGGGGCTTGAGCAGTACTTC. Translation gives CASSLDRGLEQYF.